A single TCR beta chain is shown here with its context. Its antigen is as yet unknown. Profiled with immunoSEQ multiplex PCR; TCRdb holds only in-frame clones, not every one. The sample lists about 1.1 million clones, 78% occurring once. The ends lost 3 bases at V and 3 bases at J; junction bases unmatched: 8. The CDR3 loop spans 15 amino acids. Germline CDR1 and CDR2: SGHTA and FQGNSA. This record comes from a study of shared clonotypes between healthy human individuals. Study context: Each donor's CD8 memory used one plate, CD8 naive two, each CD4 subset three. Study results and limitations: Generally, naive subsets (rather than memory subsets) showed larger estimated richness. Clonotype sharing among donors was expected to depend on sequencing depth.

The chain joins TRBV7-2 to TRBJ2-7, with 7 positions matching TRBD1. The TCR comes from a man younger than 35 in good health. Some clones in this sample may be carry-over from other donors' samples. The source material was memory CD4+ T cells from PBMCs. The subset here: CD45RA-negative fraction. The CDR3 coding sequence is TGTGCCAGCAGCTTGGACAGGACCCCTTTCTACGAGCAGTACTTC. Protein product: CASSLDRTPFYEQYF.